Below, 20 T cell receptor beta chains from the same sample are listed, as sequenced in a study of beta chain features in type 1 diabetes. Study-level findings and limits: Moderately but significantly shorter TCRB CDR3s were found in Type 1 diabetes patients in all four CD4+ subsets.

These receptors have no identified antigens. Expressed TCRB transcripts were sequenced after all isolated RNA was converted to cDNA. TCRdb keeps only in-frame clones here, not all; method: immunoSEQ multiplex PCR. Seen here are about 240,000 clones, about 15% observed once, and the top ten hold roughly 0.019%. Material for sequencing was naive CD4+ T cells from blood. These receptor sequences come from a man aged 30-40 years with type 1 diabetes.

This clone was found a few times. The gene calls are TRBV23-1 and TRBJ2-3, with TRBD2 identical over 7 bases. TRBV23-1 carries the ORF label, with uncertain function. V dropped 7 bases and J dropped 3; count of bases not matched to a gene: 16. The CDR3 consists of 17 residues. The CDR3 coding sequence is TGCGCCAGCATGGTGGTAGCGGGCGGGATCCTAACAGATACGCAGTATTTT. This gives the protein CASMVVAGGILTDTQYF.

This clone has just a few counts. The gene calls are TRBV10-3 and TRBJ2-2, with D possibly being TRBD2 (7 bases). Germline CDR1 reads ENHRY; CDR2 reads SYGVKD. This CDR3 has 14 residues. V lost 6 bases, J lost 4 bases, and 12 bases lay in between. CDR3 in DNA: TGTGCCATCAGCGGGGGGCCGACCACCGGGGAGCTGTTTTTT. This codes for CAISGGPTTGELFF.

The table lists this clone with a few counts. The gene calls are TRBV4-1 and TRBJ2-3; the D gene is possibly TRBD2 (6 bases). The CDR3 runs to 16 residues. Germline-derived CDR1 and CDR2 are MGHRA and YSYEKL. Trimming removed 0 bases at V and 2 bases at J, with 12 bases between. The CDR3 nucleotides read TGCGCCAGCAGCCAAGACACCGGGACTGCCACAGATACGCAGTATTTT. This encodes CASSQDTGTATDTQYF.

This clone showed up just a few times. V and J are TRBV30 and TRBJ1-2; a possible D gene is TRBD1 (6 bases). Trimming pared 5 bases from V and 4 bases from J, leaving 20 bases between. This CDR3 spans 15 amino acids. Germline V gene data show CDR1 as GTSNPN and CDR2 as SVGIG (reference sequence). The DNA for the CDR3 is TGTGCCTGGGCATCAGGGGCGCCCTATGGCTATGGCTACACCTTC. The encoded protein is CAWASGAPYGYGYTF.

The chain has TRBV19 and TRBJ1-1; no reliable D call. The CDR3 covers 13 residues. Between the trimmed V and J ends, which lost 6 bases and 2 bases, there was a span of 10 bases. The germline CDR1 and CDR2 sequences are LNHDA and SQIVND (reference sequence). The DNA of the CDR3 is TGTGCCAGTAGCGCCAACATCAACACTGAAGCTTTCTTT. This codes for CASSANINTEAFF.

V and J are TRBV29-1 and TRBJ2-4; a possible D gene is TRBD1 (7 bases). The V and J ends lost 7 bases and 0 bases respectively, with 16 bases between them. CDR1 SQVTM and CDR2 ANQGSEA come from the germline V gene. The CDR3 consists of 15 residues. Here the CDR3 reads CSARRDREAKNIQYF. As DNA, the CDR3 is TGCAGCGCACGGAGGGACAGAGAAGCCAAAAACATTCAGTACTTC.

This clone turned up a few times. CDR3 residues: CASSVESDEWETQYF. The DNA of the CDR3 is TGTGCCAGCAGCGTAGAGTCCGATGAGTGGGAGACCCAGTACTTC. J is TRBJ2-5 and V is TRBV9; no reliable D call. CDR1 is SGDLS and CDR2 is YYNGEE in the germline V gene. The CDR3 has 15 amino acids. Trimming removed 0 bases at V and 5 bases at J, with 14 bases between.

This rearrangement joins TRBV7-9 to TRBJ2-3; tentatively, D is TRBD2 (5 bases). The V gene lost 1 base and the J gene lost 1 base, with 18 bases spanning the gap. CDR3 size: 18 residues. CDR1 SEHNR and CDR2 FQNEAQ come from the germline V gene (reference sequence). The CDR3, as DNA: TGTGCCAGCAGCTTAGTGATCCCGGGGTCAGGTGGCACAGATACGCAGTATTTT. Amino acids: CASSLVIPGSGGTDTQYF.

This clone was counted between two and nine times. The rearrangement uses TRBV19 and TRBJ2-7, with 9 bases matching TRBD1. CDR3 length: 15 residues. After removal of 4 bases from V and 3 bases from J, the junction contained 7 bases not matched to a gene. CDR1 and CDR2 (germline): LNHDA, SQIVND (reference sequence). The CDR3 reads CASSTSGTGSYEQYF. The CDR3 DNA reads TGTGCCAGTAGTACCTCCGGGACAGGGAGCTACGAGCAGTACTTC.

The CDR3 is CAWGSLGGIDEKLFF. In nucleotides, the CDR3 is TGTGCCTGGGGATCCCTCGGGGGAATCGATGAAAAACTGTTTTTT. The rearrangement links TRBV30 to TRBJ1-4; weak D call: TRBD1 (5 bases). Deletions cut 5 bases from V and 6 bases from J, with 19 bases between. CDR3 length: 15 amino acids. Germline V gene lookup returns CDR1 GTSNPN and CDR2 SVGIG (reference sequence).

The CDR3 region is CASGASGSPHYF. DNA of the CDR3: TGTGCCAGCGGGGCTAGCGGGAGCCCCCACTACTTC. The chain is built from TRBV7-9 and TRBJ2-7; 10 nucleotides match TRBD2. Trimming cost V 8 bases and J 13 bases; bases outside gene matches: 11. The germline V gene encodes CDR1 SEHNR and CDR2 FQNEAQ (reference sequence). The CDR3 totals 12 residues. Full variable domain (missing parts from reference TRBV7-9 and TRBJ2-7): DTGVSQNPRHKITKRGQNVTFRCDPISEHNRLYWYRQTLGQGPEFLTYFQNEAQLEKSRLLSDRFSAERPKGSFSTLEIQRTEQGDSAMYLCASGASGSPHYFGPGTRLTVT.

CDR3 protein: CASSSGLVKTQYF. CDR3 DNA sequence: TGTGCCAGCAGCTCAGGACTAGTAAAGACCCAGTACTTC. The V gene is TRBV7-2, the J gene TRBJ2-5; 7 nucleotides line up with TRBD2. Germline V gives CDR1 SGHTA, CDR2 FQGNSA. The CDR3 loop spans 13 amino acids. Trimming took 4 bases from V and 6 from J; bases not matched to a gene: 5.

The V call is TRBV18, the J call TRBJ1-2; the match to TRBD1 covers 7 bases. Per the germline V gene, CDR1 is KGHSH and CDR2 is LQKENI. The V segment lost 4 bases and the J segment 8 bases; nucleotides outside the gene matches: 10. The CDR3 runs to 14 residues. The CDR3 DNA reads TGTGCCAGCTCACTCGACAGGGTGGAACGCGGCTACACCTTC. Translating it yields CASSLDRVERGYTF.

The chain has TRBV2 and TRBJ1-1; D perhaps matches TRBD1 (6 bases). V lost 8 bases to trimming and J lost 0 bases, with 10 bases between them. The length of the CDR3 is 13 residues. CDR1 is SNHLY and CDR2 is FYNNEI in the germline V gene. The DNA of the CDR3 is TGTGCCAGCCTGAGACAGGTGAACACTGAAGCTTTCTTT. Protein product: CASLRQVNTEAFF.

The CDR3 DNA sequence: TGTGCCAGCAGCTTGGCTCATGGCGGAGAGACCCAGTACTTC. Protein product: CASSLAHGGETQYF. The chain recombines TRBV5-5 with TRBJ2-5; D gene ambiguous. CDR3 length: 14 amino acids. Germline-derived CDR1 and CDR2 are SGHKS and YYEKEE (reference sequence). V dropped 0 bases and J dropped 4 bases, with 10 bases sitting between them.

This chain uses TRBV5-1 with TRBJ2-7; TRBD1 matches 7 bases. CDR1 is SGHRS and CDR2 is YFSETQ in the germline V gene. Trimming at V came to 4 bases and at J to 2 bases, leaving 9 bases not matched to a gene. The CDR3 extends over 15 amino acids. CDR3 sequence reads: CASSPGTVPTYEQYF. The CDR3 DNA is TGCGCCAGCAGCCCTGGGACAGTCCCAACCTACGAGCAGTACTTC. Full variable domain (rest looked up from reference TRBV5-1 and TRBJ2-7): KAGVTQTPRYLIKTRGQQVTLSCSPISGHRSVSWYQQTPGQGLQFLFEYFSETQRNKGNFPGRFSGRQFSNSRSEMNVSTLELGDSALYLCASSPGTVPTYEQYFGPGTRLTVT.

A few counts support this clone. The rearrangement uses TRBV7-2 and TRBJ2-7, with TRBD1 identical over 9 bases. Per the germline V gene, CDR1 is SGHTA and CDR2 is FQGNSA. The CDR3 runs 14 residues. Losses at the gene ends were 5 bases for V and 3 bases for J; bases not matched to a gene: 5. CDR3 region: CASSLRTGDYEQYF. CDR3 DNA: TGTGCCAGCAGCCTACGGACAGGGGACTACGAGCAGTACTTC.

The sample holds a few counts of this clone. This chain connects TRBV4-2 to TRBJ1-5, with D maybe TRBD1 (5 bases). Trimming left V 0 bases short and J 2 bases short, with 14 bases between. This CDR3 spans 17 amino acids. CDR1 and CDR2 from the germline V gene are LGHNA and YNFKEQ. This CDR3 reads CASSQDDLGGGNQPQHF. CDR3 DNA sequence: TGTGCCAGCAGCCAAGATGATCTCGGAGGGGGCAATCAGCCCCAGCATTTT.

V gene TRBV6-6 combines with J gene TRBJ2-1, with 7 bases that match TRBD2. Per germline, CDR1 MNHNY and CDR2 SVGAGI (reference sequence). The CDR3 is 15 amino acids. V lost 6 bases to trimming and J lost 5 bases; unmatched junction nucleotides: 10. Here the CDR3 reads CASRYAGEGNNEQFF. The CDR3 DNA reads as TGTGCCAGCAGATATGCGGGAGAAGGGAACAATGAGCAGTTCTTC.

The J gene is TRBJ1-1, the V gene TRBV6-5; 12 nucleotides align to TRBD1. The CDR3 is 16 residues long. V was clipped by 2 bases and J by 6 bases; unmatched bases: 7. Germline CDR1 reads MNHEY; CDR2 reads SVGAGI. The CDR3 here is CASSYPRGQGASEAFF. The CDR3 DNA is TGTGCCAGCAGTTACCCCCGGGGACAGGGGGCCTCTGAAGCTTTCTTT.